This T cell receptor beta chain was captured in a study of CD8 T cells in Susac syndrome. An input of roughly 0.5 to 1 ug of RNA was subjected to reverse transcription using random hexamers. TCRdb reprocessed the immunoSEQ multiplex PCR reads with MiXCR, giving one entry per CDR3 protein. The sample includes roughly 150,000 distinct CDR3 sequences, around 95% of them seen just once. Specimen: CD8+ T cells from PBMCs. The receptor comes from a human donor with multiple sclerosis.

The CDR3 here is CASSLTPTESGDTQYF. As DNA, the CDR3 is TGCGCCAGCAGCCTGACGCCAACCGAATCGGGAGATACGCAGTATTTT. The chain is built from TRBV5-1 and TRBJ2-3; no firm D call. This CDR3 is 16 amino acids long. The V gene's germline CDR1 is SGHRS and CDR2 YFSETQ. Trimming removed 4 bases at V and 5 bases at J, with 20 bases between.